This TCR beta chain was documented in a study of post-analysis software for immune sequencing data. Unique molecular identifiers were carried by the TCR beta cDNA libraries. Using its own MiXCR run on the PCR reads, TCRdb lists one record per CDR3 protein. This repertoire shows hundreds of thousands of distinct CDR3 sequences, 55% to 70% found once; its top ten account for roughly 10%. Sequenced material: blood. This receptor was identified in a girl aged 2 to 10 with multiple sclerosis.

The CDR3 region has the DNA TGCGCCAGCAGCCAAGATACCGACAGATCTCCCTACGAGCAGTACTTC. Translated, it gives CASSQDTDRSPYEQYF. V is TRBV4-1 and J is TRBJ2-7; tentatively, D is TRBD1 (5 bases). Germline V CDR1 and CDR2: MGHRA, YSYEKL. The CDR3 length is 16 residues. V lost 0 bases to trimming and J lost 2 bases, with 14 bases between them.